The next 9 T cell receptor beta chains were all read from a single sample in a study of blood T cell repertoires in COVID-19. Measured with immunoSEQ multiplex PCR; TCRdb has only the in-frame clones, and not every one. The sample consists of roughly 160,000 clones, approximately 81% of them appearing once. Sequencing was done on a sample of peripheral blood. These receptors came from a man aged 18 to 30 with active or convalescent COVID-19.

The chain recombines TRBV29-1 with TRBJ1-2; no reliable D call. Germline V lookup: CDR1 SQVTM, CDR2 ANQGSEA. This CDR3 is 12 amino acids long. Trimming cost V 3 bases and J 2 bases, with 7 bases left between them. The CDR3 coding sequence is TGCAGCGTTGAGGAGGTAAACTATGGCTACACCTTC. It translates to CSVEEVNYGYTF.

This chain joins TRBV9 and TRBJ1-5, with 9 bases fitting TRBD1. V was clipped by 4 bases and J by 4 bases; unmatched bases: 3. This CDR3 is 14 amino acids long. Germline CDR1 and CDR2: SGDLS and YYNGEE. This CDR3 is CASSSGTGNQPQHF. For the CDR3, the DNA is TGTGCCAGCAGCTCCGGGACAGGGAATCAGCCCCAGCATTTT.

This sequence joins TRBV4-2 and TRBJ1-5; D ambiguous. CDR3 size: 15 residues. Germline V CDR1 and CDR2: LGHNA, YNFKEQ. The V gene lost 1 base and the J gene lost 0 bases, with 7 bases spanning the gap. The CDR3 sequence: CASSQGEISNQPQHF. CDR3 in DNA: TGTGCCAGCAGCCAAGGAGAAATTAGCAATCAGCCCCAGCATTTT.

The chain combines TRBV19 with TRBJ1-1; 7 bases are a match to TRBD1. Losses at the gene ends were 6 bases for V and 4 bases for J; bases not matched to a gene: 11. Germline-derived CDR1 and CDR2 are LNHDA and SQIVND (reference sequence). The CDR3 has 15 amino acids. DNA for the CDR3: TGTGCCAGTAGGACAGGGACCCAGCGGAGCACTGAAGCTTTCTTT. This encodes CASRTGTQRSTEAFF. The full variable domain, its missing parts supplied by reference TRBV19 and TRBJ1-1, is DGGITQSPKYLFRKEGQNVTLSCEQNLNHDAMYWYRQDPGQGLRLIYYSQIVNDFQKGDIAEGYSVSREKKESFPLTVTSAQKNPTAFYLCASRTGTQRSTEAFFGQGTRLTVV.

The chain couples TRBV4-2 to TRBJ1-5; D remains unclear. The CDR3 contains 16 residues. Germline V gene data show CDR1 as LGHNA and CDR2 as YNFKEQ. Trimming cost V 0 bases and J 4 bases, with 13 bases left between them. In DNA form, the CDR3 reads TGTGCCAGCAGCCAAGATCTGGTGCGCTCAAATCAGCCCCAGCATTTT. It encodes CASSQDLVRSNQPQHF.

The V and J genes are TRBV3-1 (or the pseudogene TRBV3-2) and TRBJ1-5; 8 bases are a match to TRBD1. J gave up 6 bases and V 4 bases, and 8 bases lay outside the gene matches. Per the germline V gene, CDR1 is LGHDT and CDR2 is YNNKEL (reference sequence). The CDR3 sequence is 15 residues long. Here the CDR3 reads CASSPDGQGSQPQHF. The CDR3 coding sequence is TGTGCCAGCAGCCCCGACGGACAGGGCTCTCAGCCCCAGCATTTT.

In DNA, the CDR3 is TGCGCCAGCAGCCAAGAATTCGGGGATTCCGAGCAGTACTTC. It encodes CASSQEFGDSEQYF. The chain links TRBV4-1 to TRBJ2-7, with a weak D call TRBD2 (5 bases). This CDR3 has 14 amino acids. The V gene lost 0 bases and the J gene lost 6 bases, with 12 bases spanning the gap. Per germline, CDR1 MGHRA and CDR2 YSYEKL.

This chain joins TRBV16 and TRBJ1-5; D is undetermined. Germline CDR1 reads KGHSY; CDR2 reads FQNENV. The germline V and J ends were trimmed by 2 bases and 3 bases, with 14 bases remaining between them. This CDR3 is 16 amino acids long. CDR3 protein: CASSQIADGYNQPQHF. The DNA of the CDR3 is TGTGCCAGCAGCCAAATAGCTGACGGATACAATCAGCCCCAGCATTTT.

This clone turned up a few times. The rearrangement joins TRBV4-1 to TRBJ1-4; tentative D call: TRBD1 (6 bases). The CDR3 has 16 amino acids. The V end lost 6 bases, the J end lost 2 bases, and 16 bases lay between the germline ends. Germline CDR1 reads MGHRA; CDR2 reads YSYEKL. CDR3 in DNA: TGCGCCAGCAGATACAACCAGGGGCCGACTAATGAAAAACTGTTTTTT. Translating gives CASRYNQGPTNEKLFF.